Below are 23 T cell receptor beta chains sequenced from a single sample in a study of Ad26.COV2.S vaccination and SARS-CoV-2 variants. Treatment given: roughly 18 received Ad26.COV2.S at low or high dose, single or two shots; several received placebo; per-sample allocation not given. Sampling took place 63 days after the first vaccine or placebo injection. The repertoire was sequenced with immunoSEQ multiplex PCR; TCRdb's copy has only in-frame clones and lacks some. The top ten clones hold 3.5% of a sample with roughly 390,000 clones, 75% to 90% of them seen once. The sample consisted of peripheral blood, taken in a trial of Ad26.COV2.S vaccine versus placebo. The receptors stem from a person between 18 and 59 years old who received the Ad26.COV2.S COVID-19 vaccine or a placebo.

V is TRBV21-1 and J is TRBJ2-1; the table's D gene call, TRBD2, was not cross checked with the DNA. TRBV21-1 is recorded as a pseudogene. CDR3 length equals 12 residues. The CDR3 DNA reads as TGTGCCAGCATGGCGGGCGGGGATGAGCAGTTCTTC. Protein product: CASMAGGDEQFF.

The chain carries TRBV6-5 and TRBJ2-3; 7 bases are shared with TRBD2. This CDR3 region has 14 residues. Germline-derived CDR1 and CDR2 are MNHEY and SVGAGI. The junction had 6 bases not matched to a gene; V was cut back by 8 bases and J by 1 base. The CDR3 coding sequence is TGTGCCAGCGCTTCTAGCGGCCGCACAGATACGCAGTATTTT. This encodes CASASSGRTDTQYF.

The chain links TRBV29-1 to TRBJ2-5; 7 positions agree with TRBD2. The CDR3 is 14 residues long. Trimming cost V 3 bases and J 7 bases; bases outside gene matches: 11. Germline V gives CDR1 SQVTM, CDR2 ANQGSEA. The CDR3 protein is CSVDTTGGEGTQYF. The CDR3, as DNA: TGCAGCGTTGATACGACTGGGGGGGAAGGGACCCAGTACTTC.

Remarks on this clone: Compared with germline, one end of the junction differs, possibly owing to a read error. CDR3 amino acids: CASRSMGPDSTSSRREWDF. Here the CDR3 DNA reads TGCGCCAGCAGAAGCATGGGACCCGACTCTACGAGCAGTAGGCGGGAATGGGACTTC. The chain carries TRBV5-1 and TRBJ2-7; tentative D call: TRBD2 (6 bases). The CDR3 contains 19 residues. Germline assignment: CDR1 SGHRS and CDR2 YFSETQ. The full variable domain, rest sourced from reference TRBV5-1 and TRBJ2-7, is KAGVTQTPRYLIKTRGQQVTLSCSPISGHRSVSWYQQTPGQGLQFLFEYFSETQRNKGNFPGRFSGRQFSNSRSEMNVSTLELGDSALYLCASRSMGPDSTSSRREWDFGPGTRLTVT.

This chain uses TRBV6-6 with TRBJ2-1; the match to TRBD2 covers 10 bases. The CDR3 is 17 residues long. Trimming took 5 bases from V and 12 from J; bases not matched to a gene: 19. From germline, CDR1 is MNHNY and CDR2 SVGAGI (reference sequence). The CDR3 is CASSPTTSGYSTAWQFF. The CDR3 DNA reads as TGTGCCAGCAGTCCTACGACTAGCGGGTATTCAACCGCTTGGCAGTTCTTC.

This clone turned up a few times. CDR3 in amino acids: CASSSFPGTGVKSAGELFF. CDR3 coding DNA: TGCGCCAGCAGCTCTTTCCCCGGGACAGGAGTTAAGTCGGCCGGGGAGCTGTTTTTT. The chain joins TRBV5-1 to TRBJ2-2, with TRBD1 identical over 8 bases. The CDR3 length is 19 residues. With 3 bases clipped from V and 6 bases from J, the junction kept 19 bases outside the gene matches. CDR1 SGHRS and CDR2 YFSETQ come from the germline V gene.

This chain joins TRBV19 and TRBJ1-2, with D unresolved. Germline lookup yields CDR1 LNHDA and CDR2 SQIVND (reference sequence). The CDR3 totals 14 residues. Trimming pared 7 bases from V and 3 bases from J, leaving 15 bases between. CDR3 nucleotides: TGTGCCAGTAAAGTTGCACGTGGCCACTATGGCTACACCTTC. As protein: CASKVARGHYGYTF.

J is TRBJ1-2 and V is TRBV11-3, with D uncertain. V was clipped by 4 bases and J by 4 bases, with 13 bases between them. Germline CDR1 and CDR2: SGHNT and YENEEA. CDR3 length equals 14 residues. The DNA of the CDR3 is TGTGCCAGCAGCTCAAGATTCGAGGGCTATGGCTACACCTTC. This gives the protein CASSSRFEGYGYTF.

The chain links TRBV24-1 to TRBJ1-2; 9 positions match TRBD1. Germline lookup yields CDR1 KGHDR and CDR2 SFDVKD. The CDR3 sequence is 16 residues long. The V gene end was trimmed by 2 bases and the J gene end by 8 bases; junction bases not matched to a gene: 11. DNA for the CDR3: TGTGCCACCAGTGATTCGGGGGACAGGGACTATAAAGGCTACACCTTC. It codes for CATSDSGDRDYKGYTF.

This clone appeared a few times. The V call is TRBV11-2, the J call TRBJ2-3; D gene unclear. Germline V gene lookup returns CDR1 SGHAT and CDR2 FQNNGV. CDR3 length equals 15 residues. Trimming pared 6 bases from V and 3 bases from J, leaving 16 bases between. The CDR3 loop reads CASSSWRFRTDTQYF. The CDR3 region has the DNA TGTGCCAGCAGTTCTTGGCGGTTTCGGACAGATACGCAGTATTTT.

The chain combines TRBV11-2 with TRBJ2-1; D remains unclear. The V end was cut by 0 bases, the J end by 5 bases, with 5 bases between. Germline V CDR1 and CDR2: SGHAT, FQNNGV. The CDR3 has 13 amino acids. CDR3 sequence reads: CASSLDSNNEQFF. CDR3 nucleotide sequence: TGTGCCAGCAGCTTAGATAGCAACAATGAGCAGTTCTTC.

The V call is TRBV5-1, the J call TRBJ2-7; the D call may be TRBD1 or TRBD2 (5 bases each). The germline CDR1 and CDR2 sequences are SGHRS and YFSETQ. The CDR3 contains 14 residues. The ends were cut back, 4 bases at V and 4 bases at J, with 15 bases in the middle. The CDR3 here is CASSLGTELYEQYF. CDR3 DNA sequence: TGCGCCAGCAGCCTCGGGACGGAACTATACGAGCAGTACTTC.

This rearrangement joins TRBV3-1 (or the pseudogene TRBV3-2) to TRBJ2-1; no clear D gene. The CDR3 covers 13 residues. Trimming pared 0 bases from V and 15 bases from J, leaving 15 bases between. Looked up from germline, CDR1 is LGHDT and CDR2 is YNNKEL (reference sequence). In DNA form, the CDR3 reads TGTGCCAGCAGCCAAGATGGTACCGGTGTGTTGTTCTTC. It is translated as CASSQDGTGVLFF.

The chain employs TRBV6-1 and TRBJ1-3; D gene unclear. There are 14 residues in the CDR3. CDR1 and CDR2 (germline): MNHNS, SASEGT. Between the trimmed V and J ends, which lost 2 bases and 0 bases, there was a span of 5 bases. DNA for the CDR3: TGTGCCAGCAGTGAACATAGCTCTGGAAACACCATATATTTT. As protein: CASSEHSSGNTIYF.

The chain recombines TRBV7-2 with TRBJ2-2; D gene ambiguous. Germline values: CDR1 SGHTA, CDR2 FQGNSA. V gave up 7 bases and J gave up 0 bases, with 12 bases separating them. CDR3 length equals 15 residues. The CDR3 region is CASNELQTNTGELFF. In nucleotides, the CDR3 is TGTGCCAGCAACGAACTACAGACGAACACCGGGGAGCTGTTTTTT.

This chain joins TRBV9 and TRBJ2-7, with D tentatively TRBD2 (6 bases). V lost 4 bases, J lost 3 bases, and 14 bases lay in between. CDR1 and CDR2 from the germline V gene are SGDLS and YYNGEE. This CDR3 comprises 14 residues. CDR3 coding DNA: TGTGCCAGCAGCCAAGGGACTGAGTTCTACGAGCAGTACTTC. Translated: CASSQGTEFYEQYF.

The chain carries TRBV4-1 and TRBJ2-1; D is undetermined. Germline V gives CDR1 MGHRA, CDR2 YSYEKL. Trimming stripped 1 base from V and 6 bases from J, with 10 bases between. CDR3 length: 14 residues. The CDR3 loop is CASSQGPSPNEQFF. Written as DNA, the CDR3 is TGCGCCAGCAGCCAAGGACCCTCTCCCAATGAGCAGTTCTTC.

V gene TRBV6-5 combines with J gene TRBJ2-1; 8 bases fit TRBD2. From germline, CDR1 is MNHEY and CDR2 SVGAGI. This CDR3 comprises 13 residues. Germline trimming cut 6 bases from V and 7 bases from J; bases unmatched to any gene: 5. The CDR3 DNA reads as TGTGCCAGCAGGGGGACTAGAAAAAATGAGCAGTTCTTC. It codes for CASRGTRKNEQFF.

The V call is TRBV11-2, the J call TRBJ1-2; D not resolved. The CDR3 totals 12 residues. The ends were cut back, 5 bases at V and 3 bases at J, with 7 bases in the middle. In germline, CDR1 is SGHAT, CDR2 FQNNGV. CDR3 sequence (DNA): TGTGCCAGCAGCGCCCCCGACTATGGCTACACCTTC. It yields the protein CASSAPDYGYTF. The full variable domain, with the rest looked up from reference TRBV11-2 and TRBJ1-2, is EAGVAQSPRYKIIEKRQSVAFWCNPISGHATLYWYQQILGQGPKLLIQFQNNGVVDDSQLPKDRFSAERLKGVDSTLKIQPAKLEDSAVYLCASSAPDYGYTFGSGTRLTVV.

This clone was picked up one time. The chain carries TRBV4-1 and TRBJ2-3, with 7 bases identical to TRBD2. The V segment lost 1 base and the J segment 3 bases; nucleotides outside the gene matches: 7. CDR3 length: 16 amino acids. Germline CDR1 MGHRA, CDR2 YSYEKL. The CDR3 DNA follows: TGCGCCAGCAGCCAAGCTGGAGCGGGGACTACAGATACGCAGTATTTT. Protein sequence: CASSQAGAGTTDTQYF.

This chain connects TRBV10-2 to TRBJ1-1, with 8 bases lining up with TRBD1. Germline trimming cut 6 bases from V and 5 bases from J; bases unmatched to any gene: 8. The CDR3 is made up of 14 amino acids. Germline-derived CDR1 and CDR2 are WSHSY and SAAADI. The CDR3 here is CASSAGGASTEAFF. CDR3 nucleotide sequence: TGCGCCAGCAGCGCAGGGGGCGCCTCGACTGAAGCTTTCTTT.

This chain joins TRBV6-5 and TRBJ1-2, with D perhaps TRBD1 (5 bases). V dropped 7 bases and J dropped 4 bases, with 10 bases sitting between them. Germline assignment: CDR1 MNHEY and CDR2 SVGAGI. This CDR3 is built from 12 residues. For the CDR3, the DNA is TGTGCCAGCACTCAGGGTGCCTATGGCTACACCTTC. The encoded protein is CASTQGAYGYTF.

The rearrangement uses TRBV6-2 or TRBV6-3 and TRBJ1-6, with D maybe TRBD1 (5 bases). The CDR3 is made up of 15 amino acids. V was cut by 1 base and J by 4 bases, with 8 bases left in between. Germline-derived CDR1 and CDR2 are MNHEY and SVGEGT. CDR3 DNA sequence: TGTGCCAGCAGTTACTTCCGGGGGTATAATTCACCCCTCCACTTT. Its protein product is CASSYFRGYNSPLHF.